Sequencing of this TCR beta chain was carried out in a study of OX40 agonist ivuxolimab in advanced cancers. For the study at large: There were three patients with partial responses, one having hepatocellular carcinoma and two cutaneous melanoma.

The germline V and J ends were trimmed by 7 bases and 0 bases, with 14 bases remaining between them. The length of the CDR3 is 14 residues. Germline assignment: CDR1 SQVTM and CDR2 ANQGSEA. Only in-frame clones appear in the TCRdb table, and some are missing; sequencing was by immunoSEQ multiplex PCR. This table has 60,000 to 65,000 clones, 70% to 90% appearing once. The sequences come from CD4+ or CD8+ T cells sorted from blood, collected in a trial of the OX40 agonist ivuxolimab. The sequence derives from an adult with an advanced solid tumor such as melanoma, head and neck, liver or kidney cancer. V is TRBV29-1 and J is TRBJ2-3; D is unclear. The CDR3 sequence: CSGEGVTSTDTQYF. The CDR3 DNA sequence: TGCAGCGGGGAAGGAGTAACTAGCACAGATACGCAGTATTTT.